Shown below are 24 T cell receptor beta chains from a single sample sequenced in a study of T cell responses to AZD1222 COVID-19 vaccine. Data came from immunoSEQ multiplex PCR; TCRdb stores just in-frame clones and leaves some out. The sample includes about 170,000 clones, 75% to 90% of them seen just once. The sequenced sample was peripheral blood, obtained on day 0 of AZD1222 vaccination. The receptors shown here come from an adult in good health.

V gene TRBV2 combines with J gene TRBJ1-2, with D perhaps TRBD1 (6 bases). The V end was cut by 8 bases, the J end by 7 bases, with 17 bases between. The CDR3 loop spans 13 amino acids. Germline values: CDR1 SNHLY, CDR2 FYNNEI. This CDR3 is CASEYTGWFGYTF. The CDR3 nucleotides are TGTGCCAGCGAGTACACAGGGTGGTTTGGCTACACCTTC. The entire variable domain, with the rest obtained from reference TRBV2 and TRBJ1-2, is as follows: EPEVTQTPSHQVTQMGQEVILRCVPISNHLYFYWYRQILGQKVEFLVSFYNNEISEKSEIFDDQFSVERPDGSNFTLKIRSTKLEDSAMYFCASEYTGWFGYTFGSGTRLTVV.

This chain connects TRBV29-1 to TRBJ1-4, with D possibly matching TRBD1 (5 bases). The CDR3 has 13 amino acids. Germline loops: CDR1 SQVTM, CDR2 ANQGSEA. V lost 7 bases and J lost 3, with 12 bases in between. The CDR3 protein is CSAQKGANEKLFF. Here the CDR3 DNA reads TGCAGCGCCCAAAAAGGGGCTAATGAAAAACTGTTTTTT.

CDR3 nucleotides: TGTGCCAGCAGCCCGTCGGGCTACAGCTTAACCTACGAGCAGTACTTC. Amino acids: CASSPSGYSLTYEQYF. The rearrangement links TRBV9 to TRBJ2-7; no reliable D call. Germline loops: CDR1 SGDLS, CDR2 YYNGEE. V lost 4 bases to trimming and J lost 2 bases, with 19 bases between them. The CDR3 length is 16 residues.

This clone was seen a single time. The gene calls are TRBV6-5 and TRBJ1-6, with D maybe TRBD1 (5 bases). V lost 3 bases to trimming and J lost 7 bases, with 10 bases between them. The CDR3 runs to 14 residues. Germline V gene lookup returns CDR1 MNHEY and CDR2 SVGAGI. The CDR3, as DNA: TGTGCCAGCAGTTATTTGCAGGGAAATTCACCCCTCCACTTT. This encodes CASSYLQGNSPLHF.

The V gene is TRBV19, the J gene TRBJ1-4; D not certain. The germline V gene has CDR1 LNHDA and CDR2 SQIVND (reference sequence). The V and J ends lost 7 bases and 2 bases respectively, with 11 bases between them. The CDR3 is 14 residues long. DNA of the CDR3: TGTGCCAGTAAACTACAGCCGACTAATGAAAAACTGTTTTTT. This translates into CASKLQPTNEKLFF.

This chain joins TRBV7-9 and TRBJ1-2; D is uncertain. Per germline, CDR1 SEHNR and CDR2 FQNEAQ (reference sequence). Trimming took 3 bases from V and 7 from J, leaving 15 bases between them. CDR3 length: 14 amino acids. The CDR3 protein is CASSFGEEGSGYTF. The CDR3 bases are TGTGCCAGCAGCTTCGGGGAAGAGGGTTCTGGCTACACCTTC.

The chain carries TRBV6-4 and TRBJ2-5; no reliable D call. The germline gives CDR1 MRHNA, CDR2 SNTAGT. CDR3 size: 15 residues. Trimming left V 7 bases short and J 3 bases short, with 18 bases between. CDR3 coding DNA: TGTGCCAGCATTGGGTCCCGAGACTCAAAAGAGACCCAGTACTTC. As protein: CASIGSRDSKETQYF.

The rearrangement links TRBV27 to TRBJ1-2; tentative D call: TRBD1 (6 bases). V lost 6 bases and J 8 bases, leaving 16 bases between the germline ends. CDR1 and CDR2 from the germline V gene are MNHEY and SMNVEV (reference sequence). This CDR3 contains 13 residues. The CDR3 protein is CASSASQGGGYTF. The DNA of the CDR3 is TGTGCCAGCAGCGCGTCACAGGGAGGCGGCTACACCTTC.

The V and J genes are TRBV14 and TRBJ1-6; maybe TRBD1 (6 bases). Trimming stripped 1 base from V and 0 bases from J, with 16 bases between. This CDR3 comprises 19 residues. The germline V gene encodes CDR1 SGHDN and CDR2 FVKESK. The CDR3, as DNA: TGTGCCAGCAGCCAAGTGGCGGGGACACCGACCTCCTATAATTCACCCCTCCACTTT. Its protein is CASSQVAGTPTSYNSPLHF.

The chain couples TRBV18 to TRBJ2-6, with D perhaps matching TRBD1 (5 bases). V dropped 3 bases and J dropped 0 bases, with 21 bases sitting between them. CDR3 length: 20 amino acids. CDR1 and CDR2 from the germline V gene are KGHSH and LQKENI. As DNA, the CDR3 is TGTGCCAGCTCACCCCCTCACAATAGGGGCACAAGCTCTGGGGCCAACGTCCTGACTTTC. Amino acid sequence: CASSPPHNRGTSSGANVLTF.

The CDR3 is CASSLSRNQPQHF. The CDR3 coding sequence is TGCGCCAGCAGCTTGTCACGAAATCAGCCCCAGCATTTT. The chain carries TRBV5-1 and TRBJ1-5; no clear D gene. This CDR3 region has 13 residues. CDR1 is SGHRS and CDR2 is YFSETQ in the germline V gene. The ends were cut back, 1 base at V and 4 bases at J, with 6 bases in the middle.

The chain links TRBV7-8 to TRBJ2-7; D perhaps matches TRBD1 (5 bases). The CDR3 extends over 17 amino acids. V shed 5 bases and J shed 6 bases, with 26 bases lying between them. From germline, CDR1 is SGHVS and CDR2 FQNEAQ. The CDR3 loop is CASSPPLRASPYGEQYV. CDR3 DNA: TGTGCCAGCAGCCCCCCGCTCAGGGCCTCGCCTTACGGCGAGCAGTACGTC.

This clone came up once. V usage is TRBV19 and J usage is TRBJ2-1; 15 bases are shared with TRBD2. The CDR3 contains 20 residues. Germline-derived CDR1 and CDR2 are LNHDA and SQIVND (reference sequence). The trim removed 1 base at V and 4 bases at J, leaving 11 bases unmatched. CDR3: CASSIARTSGGAAIYNEQFF. The CDR3 DNA reads as TGTGCCAGTAGTATAGCCCGGACTAGCGGGGGGGCCGCTATTTACAATGAGCAGTTCTTC.

The genes are TRBV25-1 and TRBJ2-5, with D possibly being TRBD2 (6 bases). Germline values: CDR1 MGHDK, CDR2 SYGVNS. The CDR3 sequence is 15 residues long. V lost 1 base and J lost 5, with 14 bases in between. The CDR3, as DNA: TGTGCCAGCAGTGAATGGATGGTTCGGGGGGAGACCCAGTACTTC. Its translation is CASSEWMVRGETQYF.

The V gene is TRBV29-1, the J gene TRBJ1-2; 9 bases agree with TRBD1. The length of the CDR3 is 13 residues. The germline CDR1 and CDR2 sequences are SQVTM and ANQGSEA. The V segment lost 6 bases and the J segment 8 bases; nucleotides outside the gene matches: 10. The CDR3 DNA reads as TGCAGCGTAAGGGACAGGGTATCTATCGGCTACACCTTC. As protein: CSVRDRVSIGYTF. Variable domain in full (rest from reference TRBV29-1 and TRBJ1-2): SAVISQKPSRDICQRGTSLTIQCQVDSQVTMMFWYRQQPGQSLTLIATANQGSEATYESGFVIDKFPISRPNLTFSTLTVSNMSPEDSSIYLCSVRDRVSIGYTFGSGTRLTVV.

CDR3 sequence reads: CASSKSRTGFTGNTIYF. The CDR3 DNA follows: TGTGCCAGCAGCAAGTCCCGGACAGGCTTCACTGGAAACACCATATATTTT. This chain links TRBV14 with TRBJ1-3; 7 bases map to TRBD1. V lost 5 bases, J lost 2 bases, and 12 bases stayed unmatched. Germline V CDR1 and CDR2: SGHDN, FVKESK. The CDR3 is 17 residues long.

The rearrangement links TRBV19 to TRBJ2-7; TRBD2 might be the D (6 bases). This CDR3 spans 13 amino acids. From germline, CDR1 is LNHDA and CDR2 SQIVND (reference sequence). V was cut by 5 bases and J by 1 base, with 9 bases left in between. The CDR3 nucleotides are TGTGCCAGTAGTCCGGGGGATTCCTACGAGCAGTACTTC. This sequence encodes CASSPGDSYEQYF.

V and J are TRBV3-1 (or the pseudogene TRBV3-2) and TRBJ1-3, with D perhaps TRBD1 (5 bases). V gave up 1 base and J gave up 0 bases, with 16 bases separating them. The CDR3 contains 18 residues. Per the germline V gene, CDR1 is LGHDT and CDR2 is YNNKEL (reference sequence). As DNA, the CDR3 is TGTGCCAGCAGCCAAGTCCTACTCTCGGGGCTCTCTGGAAACACCATATATTTT. Translation: CASSQVLLSGLSGNTIYF.

The chain is built from TRBV7-9 and TRBJ2-7; D might be TRBD2 (5 bases). This CDR3 comprises 12 residues. The V and J ends lost 5 bases and 1 base respectively, with 6 bases between them. Germline V CDR1 and CDR2: SEHNR, FQNEAQ (reference sequence). The CDR3 here is CASSRESYEQYF. The CDR3 DNA is TGTGCCAGCAGCAGGGAGTCCTACGAGCAGTACTTC.

This chain connects TRBV4-1 to TRBJ2-7; 8 bases match TRBD1. Germline V gene data show CDR1 as MGHRA and CDR2 as YSYEKL. The trim removed 3 bases at V and 2 bases at J, leaving 15 bases unmatched. This CDR3 contains 18 residues. The CDR3 region is CASSQDRVTLNQAYEQYF. The CDR3 region has the DNA TGCGCCAGCAGCCAGGACAGGGTAACCCTAAACCAGGCCTACGAGCAGTACTTC.

The chain employs TRBV27 and TRBJ2-5, with D possibly matching TRBD1 (5 bases). V was shortened by 3 bases and J by 2 bases, with 7 bases between the two germline ends. Looked up from germline, CDR1 is MNHEY and CDR2 is SMNVEV (reference sequence). The CDR3 runs 13 residues. CDR3 amino acids: CASSFRVQETQYF. Written as DNA, the CDR3 is TGTGCCAGCAGTTTCAGGGTTCAAGAGACCCAGTACTTC.

This chain links TRBV2 with TRBJ2-7; no clear D. The germline V gene has CDR1 SNHLY and CDR2 FYNNEI. V was trimmed by 3 bases and J by 0 bases, leaving 9 bases between them. The CDR3 length is 14 residues. Here the CDR3 reads CASSDPGFSYEQYF. In DNA, the CDR3 is TGTGCCAGCAGTGACCCGGGCTTCTCCTACGAGCAGTACTTC. The variable domain in full, completed from reference TRBV2 and TRBJ2-7, reads EPEVTQTPSHQVTQMGQEVILRCVPISNHLYFYWYRQILGQKVEFLVSFYNNEISEKSEIFDDQFSVERPDGSNFTLKIRSTKLEDSAMYFCASSDPGFSYEQYFGPGTRLTVT.

The chain links TRBV10-3 to TRBJ2-1; 8 nucleotides match TRBD2. The CDR3 sequence is 15 residues long. J was trimmed by 2 bases and V by 2 bases; bases with no gene match: 2. The germline V gene encodes CDR1 ENHRY and CDR2 SYGVKD. The CDR3 loop is CAISETSGTYNEQFF. CDR3 nucleotide sequence: TGTGCCATCAGTGAGACTAGCGGAACCTACAATGAGCAGTTCTTC.

The V call is TRBV7-9, the J call TRBJ1-6, with D uncertain. V was trimmed by 5 bases and J by 9 bases, leaving 14 bases between them. Germline V gives CDR1 SEHNR, CDR2 FQNEAQ (reference sequence). The CDR3 sequence is 14 residues long. CDR3 DNA sequence: TGTGCCAGCAGCACCGGGAACGTGGGTTCACCCCTCCACTTT. It yields the protein CASSTGNVGSPLHF. The full variable domain, with the rest looked up from reference TRBV7-9 and TRBJ1-6, is DTGVSQNPRHKITKRGQNVTFRCDPISEHNRLYWYRQTLGQGPEFLTYFQNEAQLEKSRLLSDRFSAERPKGSFSTLEIQRTEQGDSAMYLCASSTGNVGSPLHFGNGTRLTVT.